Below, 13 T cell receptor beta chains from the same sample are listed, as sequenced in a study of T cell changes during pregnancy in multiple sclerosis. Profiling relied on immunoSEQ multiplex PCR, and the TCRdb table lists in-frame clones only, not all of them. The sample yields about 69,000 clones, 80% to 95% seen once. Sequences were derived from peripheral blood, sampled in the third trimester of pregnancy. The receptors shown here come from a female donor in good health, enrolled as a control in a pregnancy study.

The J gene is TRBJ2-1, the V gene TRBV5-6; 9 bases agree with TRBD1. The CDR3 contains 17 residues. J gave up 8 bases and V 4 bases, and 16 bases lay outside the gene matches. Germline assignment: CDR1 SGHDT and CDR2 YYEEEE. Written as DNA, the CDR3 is TGTGCCAGCAGCCTGGCGACATCCGGGACAGGGCCCCATGAGCAGTTCTTC. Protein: CASSLATSGTGPHEQFF.

This CDR3 reads CASSFGASGGAADTQYF. CDR3 coding DNA: TGTGCCAGCAGCTTCGGGGCCTCGGGGGGCGCCGCAGATACGCAGTATTTT. The chain couples TRBV7-8 to TRBJ2-3; D is possibly TRBD2 (7 bases). Trimming took off 3 bases at V and 4 bases at J, with 20 bases between the two ends. The CDR3 consists of 17 residues. Looked up from germline, CDR1 is SGHVS and CDR2 is FQNEAQ. The complete variable domain, with remaining parts taken from reference TRBV7-8 and TRBJ2-3, reads GAGVSQSPRYKVAKRGQDVALRCDPISGHVSLFWYQQALGQGPEFLTYFQNEAQLDKSGLPSDRFFAERPEGSVSTLKIQRTQQEDSAVYLCASSFGASGGAADTQYFGPGTRLTVL.

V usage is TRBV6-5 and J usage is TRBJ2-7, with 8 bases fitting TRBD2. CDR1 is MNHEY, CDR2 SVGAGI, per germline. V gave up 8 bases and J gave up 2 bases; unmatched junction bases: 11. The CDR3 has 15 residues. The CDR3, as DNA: TGTGCCAGCTGTACGGCGGGAGCGGGAGCCTACGAGCAGTACTTC. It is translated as CASCTAGAGAYEQYF.

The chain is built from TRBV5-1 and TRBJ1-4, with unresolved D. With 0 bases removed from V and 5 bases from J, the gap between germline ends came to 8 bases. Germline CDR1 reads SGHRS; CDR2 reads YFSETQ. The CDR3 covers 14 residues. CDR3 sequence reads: CASSLATDNEKLFF. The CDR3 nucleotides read TGCGCCAGCAGCTTGGCAACAGACAATGAAAAACTGTTTTTT.

CDR3 loop: CASSPYRAENGYTF. The CDR3, as DNA: TGTGCCAGCTCACCATACAGGGCGGAGAATGGCTACACCTTC. This chain joins TRBV18 and TRBJ1-2; perhaps TRBD1 as D (6 bases). Germline loops: CDR1 KGHSH, CDR2 LQKENI. V gave up 2 bases and J gave up 6 bases, with 13 bases separating them. The CDR3 consists of 14 residues. The variable domain in full, completed from reference TRBV18 and TRBJ1-2, reads NAGVMQNPRHLVRRRGQEARLRCSPMKGHSHVYWYRQLPEEGLKFMVYLQKENIIDESGMPKERFSAEFPKEGPSILRIQQVVRGDSAAYFCASSPYRAENGYTFGSGTRLTVV.

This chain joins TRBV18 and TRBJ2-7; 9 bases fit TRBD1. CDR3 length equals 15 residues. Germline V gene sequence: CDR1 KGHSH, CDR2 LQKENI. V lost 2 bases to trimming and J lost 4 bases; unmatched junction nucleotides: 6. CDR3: CASSPEGQGWYEQYF. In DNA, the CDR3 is TGTGCCAGCTCACCAGAGGGACAGGGCTGGTACGAGCAGTACTTC.

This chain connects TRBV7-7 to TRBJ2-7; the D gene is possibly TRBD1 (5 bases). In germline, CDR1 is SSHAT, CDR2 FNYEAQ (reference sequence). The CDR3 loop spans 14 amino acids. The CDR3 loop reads CARWVADKPYEQYF. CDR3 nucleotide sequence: TGTGCTAGGTGGGTCGCGGACAAGCCCTACGAGCAGTACTTC.

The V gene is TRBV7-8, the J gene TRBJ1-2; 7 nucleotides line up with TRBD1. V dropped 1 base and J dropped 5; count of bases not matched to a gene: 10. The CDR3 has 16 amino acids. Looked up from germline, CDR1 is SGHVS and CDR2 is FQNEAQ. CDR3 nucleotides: TGTGCCAGCAGCTTAGGCCGGCGCAGGGGGACATATGGCTACACCTTC. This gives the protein CASSLGRRRGTYGYTF.

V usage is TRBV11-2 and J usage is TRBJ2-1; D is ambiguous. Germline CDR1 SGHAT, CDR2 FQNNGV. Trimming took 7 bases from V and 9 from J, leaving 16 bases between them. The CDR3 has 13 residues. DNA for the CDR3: TGTGCCAGCATCCCCCAAACTCGTGGTGAGCAGTTCTTC. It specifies CASIPQTRGEQFF.

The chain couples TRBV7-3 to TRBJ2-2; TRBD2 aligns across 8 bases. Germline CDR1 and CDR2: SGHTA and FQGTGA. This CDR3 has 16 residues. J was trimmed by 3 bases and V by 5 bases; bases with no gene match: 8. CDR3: CASSPTGGVDTGELFF. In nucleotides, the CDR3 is TGTGCCAGCAGCCCAACCGGGGGGGTGGACACCGGGGAGCTGTTTTTT.

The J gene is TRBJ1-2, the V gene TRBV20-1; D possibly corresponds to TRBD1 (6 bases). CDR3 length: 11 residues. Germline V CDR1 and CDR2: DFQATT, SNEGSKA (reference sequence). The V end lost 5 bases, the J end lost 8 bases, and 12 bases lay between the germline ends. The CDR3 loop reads CSASRGNGYTF. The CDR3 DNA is TGCAGTGCTTCCAGGGGAAACGGCTACACCTTC.

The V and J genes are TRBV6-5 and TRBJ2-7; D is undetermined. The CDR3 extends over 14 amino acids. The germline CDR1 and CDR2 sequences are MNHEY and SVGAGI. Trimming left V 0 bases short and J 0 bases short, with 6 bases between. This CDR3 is CASSYSAGSYEQYF. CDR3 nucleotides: TGTGCCAGCAGTTACTCGGCAGGCTCCTACGAGCAGTACTTC.

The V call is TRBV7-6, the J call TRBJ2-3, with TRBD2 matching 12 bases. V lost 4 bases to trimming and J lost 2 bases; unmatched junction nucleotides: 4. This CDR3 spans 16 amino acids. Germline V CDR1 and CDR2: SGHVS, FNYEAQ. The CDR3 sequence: CASSSGLAGHTDTQYF. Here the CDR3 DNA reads TGTGCCAGCAGCTCCGGACTAGCGGGACACACAGATACGCAGTATTTT.